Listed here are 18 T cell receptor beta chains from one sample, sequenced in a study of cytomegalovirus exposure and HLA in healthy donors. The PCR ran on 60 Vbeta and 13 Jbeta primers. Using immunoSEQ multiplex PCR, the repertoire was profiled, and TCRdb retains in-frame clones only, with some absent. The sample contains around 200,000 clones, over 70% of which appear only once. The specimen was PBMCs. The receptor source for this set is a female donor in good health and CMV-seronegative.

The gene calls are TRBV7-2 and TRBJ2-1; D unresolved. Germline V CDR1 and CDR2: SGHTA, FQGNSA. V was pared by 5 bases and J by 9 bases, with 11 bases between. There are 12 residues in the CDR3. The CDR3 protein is CASSLSLSEQFF. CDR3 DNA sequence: TGTGCCAGCAGCCTCTCCCTAAGTGAGCAGTTCTTC.

CDR3 in DNA: TGTGCCTCTCAGGGACAGGATTACAATGAGCAGTTCTTC. Translation: CASQGQDYNEQFF. The chain couples TRBV30 to TRBJ2-1; the match to TRBD1 covers 8 bases. Germline trimming cut 7 bases from V and 4 bases from J; bases unmatched to any gene: 6. The germline V gene encodes CDR1 GTSNPN and CDR2 SVGIG (reference sequence). The CDR3 covers 13 residues.

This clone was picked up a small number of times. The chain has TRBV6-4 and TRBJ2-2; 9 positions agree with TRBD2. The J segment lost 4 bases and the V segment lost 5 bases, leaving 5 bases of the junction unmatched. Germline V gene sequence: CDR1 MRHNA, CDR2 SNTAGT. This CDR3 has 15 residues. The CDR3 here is CASSTGTSSTGELFF. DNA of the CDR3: TGTGCCAGCAGTACCGGGACTAGCAGCACCGGGGAGCTGTTTTTT.

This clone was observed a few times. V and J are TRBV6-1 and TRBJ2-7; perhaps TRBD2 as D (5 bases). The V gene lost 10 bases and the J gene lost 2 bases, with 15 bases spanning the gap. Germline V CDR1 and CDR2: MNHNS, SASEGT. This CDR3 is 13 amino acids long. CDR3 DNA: TGTGCCACCTCTGCCCGGGATGCCTACGAGCAGTACTTC. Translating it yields CATSARDAYEQYF.

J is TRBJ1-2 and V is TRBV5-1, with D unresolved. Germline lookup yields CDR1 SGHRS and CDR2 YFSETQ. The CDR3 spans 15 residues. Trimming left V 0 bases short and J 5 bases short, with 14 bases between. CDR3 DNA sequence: TGCGCCAGCAGCTTGGGCGGGAAGGACGGTTATGGCTACACCTTC. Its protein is CASSLGGKDGYGYTF. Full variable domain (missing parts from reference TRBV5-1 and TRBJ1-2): KAGVTQTPRYLIKTRGQQVTLSCSPISGHRSVSWYQQTPGQGLQFLFEYFSETQRNKGNFPGRFSGRQFSNSRSEMNVSTLELGDSALYLCASSLGGKDGYGYTFGSGTRLTVV.

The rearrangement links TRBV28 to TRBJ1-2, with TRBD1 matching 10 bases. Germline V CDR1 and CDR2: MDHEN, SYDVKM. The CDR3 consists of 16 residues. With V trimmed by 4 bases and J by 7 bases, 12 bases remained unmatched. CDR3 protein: CASSSPHTGQGGGYTF. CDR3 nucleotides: TGTGCCAGCAGTTCCCCACATACCGGACAGGGGGGTGGCTACACCTTC.

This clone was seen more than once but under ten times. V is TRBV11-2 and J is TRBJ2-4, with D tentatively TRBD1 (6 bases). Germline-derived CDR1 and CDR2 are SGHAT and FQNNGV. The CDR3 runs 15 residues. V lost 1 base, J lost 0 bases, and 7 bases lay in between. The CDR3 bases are TGTGCCAGCAGCTTAGGGACAGAAGCCAAAAACATTCAGTACTTC. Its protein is CASSLGTEAKNIQYF.

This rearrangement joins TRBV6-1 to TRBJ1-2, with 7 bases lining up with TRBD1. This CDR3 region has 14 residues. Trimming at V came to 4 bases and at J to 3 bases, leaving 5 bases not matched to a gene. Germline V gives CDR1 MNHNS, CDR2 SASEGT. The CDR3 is CASSGAGTDYGYTF. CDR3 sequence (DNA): TGTGCCAGCAGTGGGGCCGGGACAGACTATGGCTACACCTTC.

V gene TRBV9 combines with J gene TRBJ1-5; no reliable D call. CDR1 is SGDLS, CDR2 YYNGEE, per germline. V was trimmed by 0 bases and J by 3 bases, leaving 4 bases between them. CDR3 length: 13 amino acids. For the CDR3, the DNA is TGTGCCAGCAGCGTAGACATCAATCAGCCCCAGCATTTT. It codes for CASSVDINQPQHF.

The CDR3 sequence is CASSYSSLATNEKLFF. The CDR3 nucleotides read TGTGCCAGCAGTTACTCGTCCCTTGCAACTAATGAAAAACTGTTTTTT. V usage is TRBV6-5 and J usage is TRBJ1-4; no clear D gene. Trimming took 0 bases from V and 0 from J, leaving 8 bases between them. Germline V gene sequence: CDR1 MNHEY, CDR2 SVGAGI. The CDR3 is 16 amino acids.

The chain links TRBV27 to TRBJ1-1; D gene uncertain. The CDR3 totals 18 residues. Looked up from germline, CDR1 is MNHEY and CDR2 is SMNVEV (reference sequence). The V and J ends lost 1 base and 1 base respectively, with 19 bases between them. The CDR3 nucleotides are TGTGCCAGCAGTTTATGGTGGGTAAGTGGAGCTACGAACACTGAAGCTTTCTTT. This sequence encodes CASSLWWVSGATNTEAFF.

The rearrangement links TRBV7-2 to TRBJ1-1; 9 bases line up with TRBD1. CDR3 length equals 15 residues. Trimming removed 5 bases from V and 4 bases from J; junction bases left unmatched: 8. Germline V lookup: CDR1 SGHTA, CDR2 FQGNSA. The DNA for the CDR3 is TGTGCCAGCAGCCTTGGGACAGGGAGGGCCACTGAAGCTTTCTTT. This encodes CASSLGTGRATEAFF.

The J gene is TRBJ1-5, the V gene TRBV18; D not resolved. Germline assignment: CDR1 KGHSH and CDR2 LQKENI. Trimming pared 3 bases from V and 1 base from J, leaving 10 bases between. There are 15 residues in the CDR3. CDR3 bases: TGTGCCAGCTCACCGTCCACGGTCAGCAATCAGCCCCAGCATTTT. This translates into CASSPSTVSNQPQHF.

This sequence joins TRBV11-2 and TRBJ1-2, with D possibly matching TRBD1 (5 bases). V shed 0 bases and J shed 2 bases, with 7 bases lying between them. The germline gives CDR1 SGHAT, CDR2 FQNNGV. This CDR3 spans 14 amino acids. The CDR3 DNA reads TGTGCCAGCAGCTTAGAAAGGACAAACTATGGCTACACCTTC. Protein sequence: CASSLERTNYGYTF.

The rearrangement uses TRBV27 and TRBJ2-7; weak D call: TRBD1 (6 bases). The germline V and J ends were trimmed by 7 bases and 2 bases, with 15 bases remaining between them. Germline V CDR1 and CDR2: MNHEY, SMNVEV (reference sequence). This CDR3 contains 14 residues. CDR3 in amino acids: CASTRREGAYEQYF. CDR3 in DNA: TGTGCCAGCACCCGAAGAGAGGGGGCCTACGAGCAGTACTTC.

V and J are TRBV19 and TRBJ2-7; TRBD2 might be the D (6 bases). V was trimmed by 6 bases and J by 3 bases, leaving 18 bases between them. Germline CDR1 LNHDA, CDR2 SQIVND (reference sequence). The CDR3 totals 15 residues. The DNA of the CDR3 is TGTGCCAGTAGGTCAAAGCTAGCGATCGACTACGAGCAGTACTTC. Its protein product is CASRSKLAIDYEQYF. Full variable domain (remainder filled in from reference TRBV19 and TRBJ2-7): DGGITQSPKYLFRKEGQNVTLSCEQNLNHDAMYWYRQDPGQGLRLIYYSQIVNDFQKGDIAEGYSVSREKKESFPLTVTSAQKNPTAFYLCASRSKLAIDYEQYFGPGTRLTVT.

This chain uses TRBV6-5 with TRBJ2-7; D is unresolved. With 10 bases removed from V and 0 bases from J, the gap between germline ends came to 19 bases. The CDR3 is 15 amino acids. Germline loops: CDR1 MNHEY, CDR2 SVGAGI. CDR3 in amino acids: CATRLKSLVSYEQYF. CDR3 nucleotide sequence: TGTGCCACACGACTCAAGTCCTTAGTCTCCTACGAGCAGTACTTC.

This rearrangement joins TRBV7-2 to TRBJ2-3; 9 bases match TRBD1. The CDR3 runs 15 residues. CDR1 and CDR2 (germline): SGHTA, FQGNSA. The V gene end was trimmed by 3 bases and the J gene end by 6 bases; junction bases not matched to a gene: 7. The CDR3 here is CASSFRDRDLDTQYF. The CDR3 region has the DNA TGTGCCAGCAGCTTCCGGGACAGGGATTTGGATACGCAGTATTTT.